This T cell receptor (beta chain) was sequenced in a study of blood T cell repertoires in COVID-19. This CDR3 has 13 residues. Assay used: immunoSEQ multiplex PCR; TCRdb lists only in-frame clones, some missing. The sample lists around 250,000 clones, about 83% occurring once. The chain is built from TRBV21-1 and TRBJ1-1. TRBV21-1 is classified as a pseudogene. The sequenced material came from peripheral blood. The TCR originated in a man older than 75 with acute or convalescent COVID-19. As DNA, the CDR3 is TGTGCCAGCAGCAAAGAGAGTCACACTGAAGCTTTCTTT. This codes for CASSKESHTEAFF.